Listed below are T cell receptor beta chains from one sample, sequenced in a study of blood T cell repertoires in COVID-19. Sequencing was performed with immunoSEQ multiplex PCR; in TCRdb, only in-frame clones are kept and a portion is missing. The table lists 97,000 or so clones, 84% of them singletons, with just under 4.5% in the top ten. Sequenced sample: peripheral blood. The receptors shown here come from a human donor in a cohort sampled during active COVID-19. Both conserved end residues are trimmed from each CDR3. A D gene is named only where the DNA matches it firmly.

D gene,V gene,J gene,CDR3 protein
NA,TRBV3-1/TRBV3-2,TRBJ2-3,ASSIRGITDTQY
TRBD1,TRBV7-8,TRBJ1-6,ASSPDRGGSPLH
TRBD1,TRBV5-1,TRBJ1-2,ASSPHTGAGGYT
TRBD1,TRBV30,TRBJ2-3,AWYSGTGTDTQY
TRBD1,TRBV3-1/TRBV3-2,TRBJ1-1,ASSQGGQANTEAF
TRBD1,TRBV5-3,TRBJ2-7,ARSPTGGNEQY
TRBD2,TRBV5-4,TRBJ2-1,ASSPTSGGSYNEQF
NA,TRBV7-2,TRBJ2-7,ASSLARFSPSSYEQY
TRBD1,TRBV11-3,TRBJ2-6,ASSLARGWGSGANVLT
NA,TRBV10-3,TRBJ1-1,AISDTEYTEAF
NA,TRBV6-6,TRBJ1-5,ASRFILQPQH
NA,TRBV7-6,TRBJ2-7,ASSREGGYEQY
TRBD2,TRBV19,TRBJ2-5,ASSIWLAGASETQY
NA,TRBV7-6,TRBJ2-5,ASAGGSGQRWTQY
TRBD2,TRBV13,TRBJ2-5,ASSFRVRGGETQY
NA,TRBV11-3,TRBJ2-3,ASSSRGTDTQY
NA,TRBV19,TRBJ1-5,ASSPRGLTSNQPQH
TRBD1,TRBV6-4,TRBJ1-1,ASSDYFFGTAIF
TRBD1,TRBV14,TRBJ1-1,ASRKQGASAEAF
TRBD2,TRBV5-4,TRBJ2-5,ASSKRGGPETQY
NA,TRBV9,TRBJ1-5,ASSPGWGDQPQH
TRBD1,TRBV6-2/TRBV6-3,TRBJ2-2,ASSQTGRVTGELF
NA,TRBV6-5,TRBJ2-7,ASRSAGFSSYEQY
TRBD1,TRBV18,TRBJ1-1,ASSPTGGDTEAF
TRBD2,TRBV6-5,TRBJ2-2,ASSYSATSGGELF
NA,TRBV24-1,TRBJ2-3,ATSAPGDTDTQY
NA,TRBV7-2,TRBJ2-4,ASSGGGGAIQY
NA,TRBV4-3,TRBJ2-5,ASSQDSRSGQY
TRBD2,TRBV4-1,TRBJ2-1,ASSQEGLAGGSNEQF
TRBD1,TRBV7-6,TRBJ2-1,ASTGQGSSYNEQF
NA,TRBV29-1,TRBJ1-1,STRKGSAKNTEAF
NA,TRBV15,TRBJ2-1,ATSRPAGVYNEQF
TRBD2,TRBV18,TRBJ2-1,ASSPPPAGGFDEQF
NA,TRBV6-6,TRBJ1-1,ASSYSSAGLGTF
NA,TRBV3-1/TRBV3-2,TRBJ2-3,ASSQDNGLSTDTQY
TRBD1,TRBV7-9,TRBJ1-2,ASSLGQGGRYGYT
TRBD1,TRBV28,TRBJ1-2,ASRSPGTGGNYGYT
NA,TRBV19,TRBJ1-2,ASSPDSNYGYT
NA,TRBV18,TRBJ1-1,ASSAGTNTEAF
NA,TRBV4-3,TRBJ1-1,ASSQLLGRPEAF
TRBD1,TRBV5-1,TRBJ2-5,ASSRTAGGGETQY
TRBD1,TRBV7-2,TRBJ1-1,ASSLGSGGVRTEAF
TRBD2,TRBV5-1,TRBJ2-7,ASSLFPGGKATDEQY
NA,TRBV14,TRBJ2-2,ASSQVLGGPGELF
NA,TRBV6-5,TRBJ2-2,AGGRRTGELF
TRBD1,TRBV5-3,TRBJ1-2,ARSWRQGAGYGYT
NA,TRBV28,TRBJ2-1,ASSLRGGYNEQF
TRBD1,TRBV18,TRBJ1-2,ASSPLQGPLNYGYT
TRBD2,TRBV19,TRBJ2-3,ASSSGLAGGTDTQY
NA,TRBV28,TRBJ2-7,ASSLPLNTRRPISYEQY
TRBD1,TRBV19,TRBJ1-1,ASSITRQGRNTEAF
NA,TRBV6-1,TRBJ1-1,ASSEYGLGPEAF
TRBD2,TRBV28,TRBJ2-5,ASSSQLERGGAQY